A single sample is the source of the 22 T cell receptor beta chains below, sequenced in a study of T cell responses to AZD1222 COVID-19 vaccine. The assay was immunoSEQ multiplex PCR, and TCRdb's table has in-frame clones only and misses some. The table includes approximately 140,000 clones, 92% detected once. Sequencing used peripheral blood, obtained on day 0 of AZD1222 vaccination. Every receptor here comes from an adult in good health.

This clone showed up just a few times. DNA for the CDR3: TGTGCCAGCAGGCAGGGGGAGGGAGGCTACACCTTC. Its translation: CASRQGEGGYTF. The rearrangement uses TRBV2 and TRBJ1-2; TRBD1 matches 7 bases. The V and J ends lost 6 bases and 8 bases, in that order; junction bases with no gene match: 6. CDR1 and CDR2 (germline): SNHLY, FYNNEI. The CDR3 length is 12 residues.

This chain links TRBV10-3 with TRBJ1-2; no definite D call. With 0 bases removed from V and 3 bases from J, the gap between germline ends came to 8 bases. The CDR3 length is 14 residues. Germline loops: CDR1 ENHRY, CDR2 SYGVKD. CDR3 nucleotides: TGTGCCATCAGTGAGTCGACACAGCACTATGGCTACACCTTC. It codes for CAISESTQHYGYTF.

This clone appeared once. V usage is TRBV19 and J usage is TRBJ1-4; 9 nucleotides match TRBD1. Unmatched junction bases numbered 5, after V lost 10 bases and J lost 2 bases. Germline-derived CDR1 and CDR2 are LNHDA and SQIVND (reference sequence). CDR3 size: 14 residues. The CDR3 protein is CAIGTGGTNEKLFF. The CDR3 DNA reads TGTGCCATTGGTACAGGGGGCACTAATGAAAAACTGTTTTTT.

The chain carries TRBV4-3 and TRBJ2-6; D gene unclear. Trimming cost V 0 bases and J 1 base, with 1 base left between them. CDR1 is LGHNA, CDR2 YSLEER, per germline. This CDR3 comprises 14 residues. The CDR3 here is CASSQDSGANVLTF. DNA of the CDR3: TGCGCCAGCAGCCAAGATTCTGGGGCCAACGTCCTGACTTTC.

Here the CDR3 DNA reads TGTGCCAGCAGCCAAGTTCGGAGGGCTAGCGGGAGGAATGAGCAGTTCTTC. Protein product: CASSQVRRASGRNEQFF. The chain joins TRBV14 to TRBJ2-1, with 11 bases lining up with TRBD2. CDR1 SGHDN and CDR2 FVKESK come from the germline V gene. The CDR3 is 17 amino acids. Trimming removed 1 base from V and 7 bases from J; junction bases left unmatched: 9.

This chain joins TRBV5-1 and TRBJ2-3; 14 nucleotides align to TRBD2. The CDR3 contains 16 residues. The junction had 5 bases not matched to a gene; V was cut back by 2 bases and J by 6 bases. The germline gives CDR1 SGHRS, CDR2 YFSETQ. The chain's CDR3 is CASSFGLAGGADTQYF. CDR3 bases: TGCGCCAGCAGCTTTGGACTAGCGGGAGGTGCGGATACGCAGTATTTT.

V and J are TRBV5-1 and TRBJ2-5, with TRBD2 matching 8 bases. The V and J ends lost 3 bases and 4 bases, in that order; junction bases with no gene match: 5. Germline V gene data show CDR1 as SGHRS and CDR2 as YFSETQ. This CDR3 is 14 amino acids long. CDR3 sequence reads: CASSSIAGLETQYF. CDR3 in DNA: TGCGCCAGCAGCTCTATAGCGGGATTAGAGACCCAGTACTTC.

The rearrangement links TRBV3-1 (or the pseudogene TRBV3-2) to TRBJ2-7; TRBD1 or TRBD2 may be the D gene (5 bases each). V was trimmed by 6 bases and J by 6 bases, leaving 18 bases between them. Germline V gene sequence: CDR1 LGHDT, CDR2 YNNKEL (reference sequence). This CDR3 comprises 14 residues. CDR3 in DNA: TGTGCCAGCAGTCGGGACCCTGCATATGGCGAGCAGTACTTC. Protein sequence: CASSRDPAYGEQYF.

V gene TRBV19 combines with J gene TRBJ1-6; D might be TRBD1 (5 bases). The CDR3 runs to 16 residues. The V gene lost 7 bases and the J gene lost 5 bases, with 18 bases spanning the gap. Germline assignment: CDR1 LNHDA and CDR2 SQIVND (reference sequence). The CDR3 here is CASNTRPGRNNSPLHF. The CDR3 DNA reads as TGTGCCAGTAATACCCGACCGGGACGGAATAATTCACCCCTCCACTTT.

This clone is a singleton in its sample. The CDR3 DNA sequence: TGTGCCAGCAAGGCGGGGACAGGATTGGAGCCCCAGCATTTT. This gives the protein CASKAGTGLEPQHF. The chain carries TRBV7-9 and TRBJ1-5; 8 bases fit TRBD1. The V and J ends lost 7 bases and 8 bases, in that order; junction bases with no gene match: 10. The CDR3 covers 14 residues. Germline V gene sequence: CDR1 SEHNR, CDR2 FQNEAQ (reference sequence).

The CDR3 loop is CASSPPGGQSYEQYF. The CDR3 DNA reads TGTGCCAGCTCACCACCAGGTGGCCAATCCTACGAGCAGTACTTC. The rearrangement joins TRBV18 to TRBJ2-7, with unresolved D. CDR3 length: 15 residues. Trimming removed 0 bases from V and 1 base from J, with 10 bases in between. The germline CDR1 and CDR2 sequences are KGHSH and LQKENI.

V is TRBV15 and J is TRBJ2-5; 11 positions match TRBD1. Germline CDR1 reads LNHNV; CDR2 reads YYDKDF (reference sequence). The CDR3 runs 16 residues. Trimming at V came to 0 bases and at J to 5 bases, leaving 5 bases not matched to a gene. The CDR3 is CATSRERTGGWETQYF. The CDR3 DNA follows: TGTGCCACCAGCAGAGAAAGGACAGGGGGCTGGGAGACCCAGTACTTC.

The CDR3 region is CASSFKPRARVATSPPNEQFF. CDR3 in DNA: TGTGCCAGCAGCTTTAAACCCCGGGCCAGGGTCGCTACTTCGCCCCCCAATGAGCAGTTCTTC. This chain links TRBV7-8 with TRBJ2-1; D perhaps matches TRBD1 (5 bases). The CDR3 is 21 residues long. V lost 3 bases, J lost 6 bases, and 33 bases lay in between. CDR1 and CDR2 (germline): SGHVS, FQNEAQ.

The chain recombines TRBV25-1 with TRBJ1-4; perhaps TRBD1 as D (6 bases). The CDR3 runs to 14 residues. V lost 7 bases to trimming and J lost 8 bases, with 17 bases between them. CDR1 is MGHDK and CDR2 is SYGVNS in the germline V gene. This CDR3 reads CASTGDEAGEKLFF. Written as DNA, the CDR3 is TGTGCCAGCACAGGGGATGAGGCGGGGGAAAAACTGTTTTTT. Supplemented by reference TRBV25-1 and TRBJ1-4, the full variable domain reads EADIYQTPRYLVIGTGKKITLECSQTMGHDKMYWYQQDPGMELHLIHYSYGVNSTEKGDLSSESTVSRIRTEHFPLTLESARPSHTSQYLCASTGDEAGEKLFFGSGTQLSVL.

The chain combines TRBV7-9 with TRBJ1-2; D possibly corresponds to TRBD1 (6 bases). The CDR3 spans 14 residues. V dropped 4 bases and J dropped 0 bases, with 9 bases sitting between them. Germline-derived CDR1 and CDR2 are SEHNR and FQNEAQ (reference sequence). CDR3 amino acids: CASSSGQTNYGYTF. The CDR3 coding sequence is TGTGCCAGCAGCTCTGGACAGACTAACTATGGCTACACCTTC. The variable domain in full, completed from reference TRBV7-9 and TRBJ1-2, reads DTGVSQNPRHKITKRGQNVTFRCDPISEHNRLYWYRQTLGQGPEFLTYFQNEAQLEKSRLLSDRFSAERPKGSFSTLEIQRTEQGDSAMYLCASSSGQTNYGYTFGSGTRLTVV.

The CDR3, as DNA: TGCAGCGTTGAAGACCTCTCAGATACGCAGTATTTT. Its protein product is CSVEDLSDTQYF. The genes are TRBV29-1 and TRBJ2-3; D remains unclear. Between the trimmed V and J ends, which lost 0 bases and 4 bases, there was a span of 5 bases. Germline V gives CDR1 SQVTM, CDR2 ANQGSEA. This CDR3 comprises 12 residues.

The gene calls are TRBV6-5 and TRBJ1-1, with D possibly matching TRBD1 (6 bases). CDR1 MNHEY and CDR2 SVGAGI come from the germline V gene. CDR3 length: 14 residues. V was cut by 8 bases and J by 8 bases, with 21 bases left in between. CDR3 coding DNA: TGTGCCAGCTCCGGGACAATGAGGTCATCCGAAGCTTTCTTT. The encoded protein is CASSGTMRSSEAFF.

The genes are TRBV30 and TRBJ1-1; 8 nucleotides align to TRBD1. This CDR3 is 12 amino acids long. Germline assignment: CDR1 GTSNPN and CDR2 SVGIG (reference sequence). The V and J ends lost 5 bases and 5 bases, in that order; junction bases with no gene match: 4. CDR3 protein: CAWGQGETEAFF. As DNA, the CDR3 is TGTGCCTGGGGACAGGGCGAGACTGAAGCTTTCTTT.

The rearrangement links TRBV18 to TRBJ2-3; D is possibly TRBD2 (5 bases). In germline, CDR1 is KGHSH, CDR2 LQKENI. CDR3 length: 14 residues. Trimming left V 1 base short and J 5 bases short, with 10 bases between. DNA for the CDR3: TGTGCCAGCTCACCACGGGGTCGGGAAGATACGCAGTATTTT. Translation gives CASSPRGREDTQYF.

CDR3 sequence: CASSRSQDRVYEQYF. DNA of the CDR3: TGTGCCAGTAGTCGAAGCCAGGACAGGGTCTACGAGCAGTACTTC. The chain combines TRBV19 with TRBJ2-7, with 8 positions matching TRBD1. Germline V gene lookup returns CDR1 LNHDA and CDR2 SQIVND (reference sequence). The V and J ends lost 5 bases and 3 bases, in that order; junction bases with no gene match: 9. The CDR3 has 15 residues.

J is TRBJ2-7 and V is TRBV28; TRBD1 or TRBD2 may be the D gene (5 bases each). Germline V CDR1 and CDR2: MDHEN, SYDVKM. The CDR3 is 13 residues long. The V end was cut by 2 bases, the J end by 2 bases, with 7 bases between. The CDR3 coding sequence is TGTGCCAGCAGTTTAGGGGGTACCTACGAGCAGTACTTC. Translated: CASSLGGTYEQYF. Combining the CDR3 with reference TRBV28 and TRBJ2-7 gives the whole variable domain DVKVTQSSRYLVKRTGEKVFLECVQDMDHENMFWYRQDPGLGLRLIYFSYDVKMKEKGDIPEGYSVSREKKERFSLILESASTNQTSMYLCASSLGGTYEQYFGPGTRLTVT.

This chain links TRBV11-2 with TRBJ1-4, with 9 bases identical to TRBD1. Unmatched junction bases numbered 5, after V lost 5 bases and J lost 7 bases. Germline CDR1 is SGHAT and CDR2 is FQNNGV. CDR3 length: 14 residues. The CDR3 is CASSQDRGFEKLFF. CDR3 bases: TGTGCCAGCAGCCAAGACAGGGGGTTTGAAAAACTGTTTTTT. Full variable domain (outside the CDR3, taken from reference TRBV11-2 and TRBJ1-4): EAGVAQSPRYKIIEKRQSVAFWCNPISGHATLYWYQQILGQGPKLLIQFQNNGVVDDSQLPKDRFSAERLKGVDSTLKIQPAKLEDSAVYLCASSQDRGFEKLFFGSGTQLSVL.